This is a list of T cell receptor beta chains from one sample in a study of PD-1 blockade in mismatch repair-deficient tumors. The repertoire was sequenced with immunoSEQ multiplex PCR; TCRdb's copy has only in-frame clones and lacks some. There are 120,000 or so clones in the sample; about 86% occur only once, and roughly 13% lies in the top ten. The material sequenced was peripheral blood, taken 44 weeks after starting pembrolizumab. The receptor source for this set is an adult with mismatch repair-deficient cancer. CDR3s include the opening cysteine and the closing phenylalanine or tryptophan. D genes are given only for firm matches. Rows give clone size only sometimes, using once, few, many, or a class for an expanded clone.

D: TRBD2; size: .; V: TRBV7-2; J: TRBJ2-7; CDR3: CASSLDWSGRPEEIYEQYF; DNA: TGTGCCAGCAGCTTAGACTGGAGCGGGAGGCCCGAAGAAATCTACGAGCAGTACTTC
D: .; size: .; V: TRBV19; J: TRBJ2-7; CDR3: CASSLGYEQYF; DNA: TGTGCCAGTAGTTTGGGATACGAGCAGTACTTC
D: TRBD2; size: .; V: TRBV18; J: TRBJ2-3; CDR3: CASSQGLADTDTQYF; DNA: TGTGCCAGCTCACAGGGACTAGCGGACACAGATACGCAGTATTTT
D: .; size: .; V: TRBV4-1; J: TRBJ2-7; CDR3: CASSQDPASEAYEQYF; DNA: TGCGCCAGCAGCCAAGATCCAGCTAGCGAAGCCTACGAGCAGTACTTC
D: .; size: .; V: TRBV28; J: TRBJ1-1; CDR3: CASSLPETITEAFF; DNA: TGTGCCAGCAGTTTACCGGAGACCATCACTGAAGCTTTCTTT
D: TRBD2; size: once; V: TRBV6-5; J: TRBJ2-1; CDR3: CASSYGLAGYNEQFF; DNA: TGTGCCAGCAGTTACGGACTAGCGGGGTACAATGAGCAGTTCTTC
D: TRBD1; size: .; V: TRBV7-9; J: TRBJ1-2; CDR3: CASNPQGAGYGYTF; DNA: TGTGCCAGCAACCCGCAGGGGGCTGGCTATGGCTACACCTTC
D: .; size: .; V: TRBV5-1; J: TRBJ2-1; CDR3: CASSLAHNEQFF; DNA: TGCGCCAGCAGCTTGGCCCACAATGAGCAGTTCTTC
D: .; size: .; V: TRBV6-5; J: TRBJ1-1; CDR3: CASSYFGVMNTEAFF; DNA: TGTGCCAGCAGTTACTTCGGGGTCATGAACACTGAAGCTTTCTTT
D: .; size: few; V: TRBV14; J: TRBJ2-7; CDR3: CASSQGGWGQYF; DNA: TGTGCCAGCAGCCAAGGAGGTTGGGGGCAGTACTTC
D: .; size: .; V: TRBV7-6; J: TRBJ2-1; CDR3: CASSAGASAFEQFF; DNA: TGTGCCAGCAGCGCCGGGGCTAGCGCATTTGAGCAGTTCTTC
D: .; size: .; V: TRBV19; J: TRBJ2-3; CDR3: CASSRVGGTDTQYF; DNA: TGTGCCAGTAGTAGGGTAGGGGGGACAGATACGCAGTATTTT
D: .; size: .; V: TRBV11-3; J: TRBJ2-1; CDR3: CASSYLEAEQFF; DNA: TGTGCCAGCAGCTACCTGGAGGCTGAGCAGTTCTTC
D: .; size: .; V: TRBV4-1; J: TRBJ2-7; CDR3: CASSHPDSHLIYEQYF; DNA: TGCGCCAGCAGCCATCCCGACAGCCACCTCATCTACGAGCAGTACTTC
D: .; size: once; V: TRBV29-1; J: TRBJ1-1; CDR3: CSVAQVNTEAFF; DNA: TGCAGCGTTGCACAGGTGAACACTGAAGCTTTCTTT
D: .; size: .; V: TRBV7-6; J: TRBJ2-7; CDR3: CASSLGGTSSYEQYF; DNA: TGTGCCAGCAGCTTAGGCGGTACCAGCTCCTACGAGCAGTACTTC
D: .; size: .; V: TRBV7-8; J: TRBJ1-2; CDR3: CASSPMYGHGYTF; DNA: TGTGCCAGCAGCCCTATGTACGGACATGGCTACACCTTC
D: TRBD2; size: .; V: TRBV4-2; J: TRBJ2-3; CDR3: CASSQERGTNGRWGTDTQYF; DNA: TGTGCCAGCAGCCAAGAAAGAGGGACTAACGGGAGGTGGGGGACAGATACGCAGTATTTT
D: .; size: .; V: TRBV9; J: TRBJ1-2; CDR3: CASSRAKTDNYGYTF; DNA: TGTGCCAGCAGCCGTGCTAAGACAGACAACTATGGCTACACCTTC
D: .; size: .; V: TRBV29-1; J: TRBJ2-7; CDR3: CSVLSGAQPYEQYF; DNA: TGCAGCGTTCTATCCGGGGCGCAACCCTACGAGCAGTACTTC
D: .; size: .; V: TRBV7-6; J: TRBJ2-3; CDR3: CASSLSTDTQYF; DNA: TGTGCCAGCAGCTTAAGCACAGATACGCAGTATTTT
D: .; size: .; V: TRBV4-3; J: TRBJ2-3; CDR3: CASSLNMGSTDTQYF; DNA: TGCGCCAGCAGCCTCAACATGGGTAGCACAGATACGCAGTATTTT
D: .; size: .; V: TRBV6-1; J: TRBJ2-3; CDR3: CASSERASSPDTQYF; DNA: TGTGCCAGCAGTGAAAGGGCTAGCTCCCCAGATACGCAGTATTTT
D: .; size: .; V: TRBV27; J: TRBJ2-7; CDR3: CASSLSILGYEQYF; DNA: TGTGCCAGCAGTTTATCGATTCTGGGTTACGAGCAGTACTTC
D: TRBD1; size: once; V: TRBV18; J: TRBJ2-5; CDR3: CASSPPRDRGPETQYF; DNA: TGTGCCAGCTCACCACCGCGGGACAGGGGGCCGGAGACCCAGTACTTC
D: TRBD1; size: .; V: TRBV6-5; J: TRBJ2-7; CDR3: CASSLTRTGPYEQYF; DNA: TGTGCCAGCAGTCTGACACGGACAGGTCCCTACGAGCAGTACTTC